Included here is one T cell receptor beta chain sequence, with context. This CDR3 is 14 amino acids long. V was trimmed by 4 bases and J by 0 bases, leaving 10 bases between them. Germline CDR1 ENHRY, CDR2 SYGVKD. This record comes from a study of T-cell memory formation after mild COVID-19. TCRdb itself ran the 5' RACE reads through MiXCR, one entry per CDR3 protein. This repertoire shows about 270,000 distinct CDR3 sequences, roughly 16% found once; its top ten account for 20% to 25%. What was sequenced was PBMCs or a T cell subset sorted from them (not recorded which). This TCR was recovered from a young man who had mild COVID-19 (a few samples of this study predate the infection). Cell type and time point are not known. The chain uses TRBV10-3 and TRBJ2-7; D ambiguous. This CDR3 is CAISGVKSSYEQYV. Written as DNA, the CDR3 is TGTGCCATCAGTGGAGTCAAAAGCTCCTACGAGCAGTACGTC.